This TCR beta chain was documented in a study of shared clonotypes between healthy human individuals. Study-wide results and caveats: As a rule, naive subsets had a larger estimated richness than memory subsets. The study found lower generation probabilities in non-shared clonotypes than in those shared by all four donors. Apart from blood, nothing was sampled; tissue repertoires likely differ. The naive CD4 repertoires of a few donors were compared, and about 5% of clonotypes were shared.

The protocol was immunoSEQ multiplex PCR, while the TCRdb copy is restricted to in-frame clones and leaves out a portion. The top ten hold 0.36% of the sample, which has around 2.5 million clones, approximately 93% seen once. A word on this clone: What it recognizes is unknown. It is unclear where the CDR3 begins or ends on the DNA, so no DNA is shown, and the CDR3 is as TCRdb lists it.

Specimen: naive CD4+ T cells from PBMCs. Subset in this sample: CD45RA+ positively selected. The sequence was collected from a young man in good health. Some clones in this sample may be carry-over from other donors' samples.

The CDR3 region is CASSPSGRGTEAFF. This chain joins TRBV7-2 and TRBJ1-1. The V gene's germline CDR1 is SGHTA and CDR2 FQGNSA. The CDR3 contains 14 residues when both ends are counted.